There are a few counts of the clone carrying this T cell receptor (beta chain). As yet, its antigen is unknown. The source of the sample is a study of tumor-infiltrating lymphocytes in primary liver carcinoma. Study information: Recorded tumor stage was T1-T3 N0M0, with diameters of roughly 4 to 10 cm. Whole-study results and caveats: Among the pair types, tumor region pairs showed more overlap than tumor-adjacent and tumor-blood pairs. Tumors significantly exceeded blood in top-250-clone fraction (p = 0.039).

The input was 450 to 500 ng total RNA; TCR beta cDNA was made from it with a constant-region primer. Investigators got TCR beta libraries out of three nested multiplex PCR rounds, done with slightly modified ARM-PCR. Each CDR3 protein gets one entry after TCRdb re-called the multiplex PCR reads with MiXCR. The repertoire includes about 78,000 distinct CDR3 sequences, roughly two thirds of them detected once, and roughly 26% sits in the top ten. Without any cell sorting, roughly 18-34 mg of bulk tissue yielded co-extracted RNA and DNA. The sample comprised liver tumor tissue from sampling region 4. The sample's subset: tumor region T4, right-lateral pole. The sequence came from a man aged 35-49 years with primary liver carcinoma and hepatitis B virus infection.

The CDR3 coding sequence is TGCAGTGCCCCGGGCCGCTACTACGAGCAGTACTTC. Translated, it gives CSAPGRYYEQYF. The J gene is TRBJ2-7, the V gene TRBV20-1; D unclear. The CDR3 is 12 residues long. V lost 6 bases, J lost 3 bases, and 12 bases lay in between. Per germline, CDR1 DFQATT and CDR2 SNEGSKA (reference sequence).